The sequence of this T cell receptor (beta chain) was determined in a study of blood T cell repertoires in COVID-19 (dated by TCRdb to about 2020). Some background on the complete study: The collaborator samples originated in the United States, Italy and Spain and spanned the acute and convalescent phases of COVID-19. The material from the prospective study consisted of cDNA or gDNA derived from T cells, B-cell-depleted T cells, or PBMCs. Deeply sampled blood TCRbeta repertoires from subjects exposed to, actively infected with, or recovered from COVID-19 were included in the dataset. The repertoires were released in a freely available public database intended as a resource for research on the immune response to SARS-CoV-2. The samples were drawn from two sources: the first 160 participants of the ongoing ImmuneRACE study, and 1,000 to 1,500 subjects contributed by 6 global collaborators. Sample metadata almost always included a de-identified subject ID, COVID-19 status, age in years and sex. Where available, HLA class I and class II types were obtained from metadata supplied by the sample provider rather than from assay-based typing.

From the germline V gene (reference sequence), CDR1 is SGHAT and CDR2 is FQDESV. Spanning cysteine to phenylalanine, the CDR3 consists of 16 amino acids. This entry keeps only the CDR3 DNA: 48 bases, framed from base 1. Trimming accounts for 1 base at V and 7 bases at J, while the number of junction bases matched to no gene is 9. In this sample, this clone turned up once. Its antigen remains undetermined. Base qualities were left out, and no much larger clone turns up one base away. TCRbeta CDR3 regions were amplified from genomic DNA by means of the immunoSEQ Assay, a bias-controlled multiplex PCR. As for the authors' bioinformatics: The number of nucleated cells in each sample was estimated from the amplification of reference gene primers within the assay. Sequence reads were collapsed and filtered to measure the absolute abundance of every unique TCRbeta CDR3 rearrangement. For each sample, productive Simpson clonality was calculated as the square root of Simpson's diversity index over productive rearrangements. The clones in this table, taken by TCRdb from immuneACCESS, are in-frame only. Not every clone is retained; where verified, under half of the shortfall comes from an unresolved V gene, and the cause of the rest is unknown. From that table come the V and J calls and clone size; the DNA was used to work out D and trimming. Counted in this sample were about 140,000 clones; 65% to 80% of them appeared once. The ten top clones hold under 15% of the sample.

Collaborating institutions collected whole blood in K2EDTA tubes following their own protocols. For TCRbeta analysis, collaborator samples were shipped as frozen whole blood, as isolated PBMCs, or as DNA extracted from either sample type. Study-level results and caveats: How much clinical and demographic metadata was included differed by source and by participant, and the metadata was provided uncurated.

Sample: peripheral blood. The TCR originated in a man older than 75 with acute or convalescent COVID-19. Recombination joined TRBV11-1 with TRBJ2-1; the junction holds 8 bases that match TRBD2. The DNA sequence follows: TGTGCCAGCAGCTTAGACAGGCTAGCGGGCGGTAATGAGCAGTTCTTC. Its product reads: CASSLDRLAGGNEQFF.